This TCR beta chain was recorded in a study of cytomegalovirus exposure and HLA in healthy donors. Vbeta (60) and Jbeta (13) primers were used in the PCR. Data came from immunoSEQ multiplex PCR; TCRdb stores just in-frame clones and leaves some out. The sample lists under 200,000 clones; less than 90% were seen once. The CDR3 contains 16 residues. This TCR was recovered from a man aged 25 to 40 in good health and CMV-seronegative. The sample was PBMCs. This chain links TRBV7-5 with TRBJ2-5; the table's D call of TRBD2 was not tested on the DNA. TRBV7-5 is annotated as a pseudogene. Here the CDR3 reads CARSLAASEGGETQYF. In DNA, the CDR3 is TGTGCCAGAAGCTTAGCGGCGTCAGAGGGAGGTGAGACCCAGTACTTC.